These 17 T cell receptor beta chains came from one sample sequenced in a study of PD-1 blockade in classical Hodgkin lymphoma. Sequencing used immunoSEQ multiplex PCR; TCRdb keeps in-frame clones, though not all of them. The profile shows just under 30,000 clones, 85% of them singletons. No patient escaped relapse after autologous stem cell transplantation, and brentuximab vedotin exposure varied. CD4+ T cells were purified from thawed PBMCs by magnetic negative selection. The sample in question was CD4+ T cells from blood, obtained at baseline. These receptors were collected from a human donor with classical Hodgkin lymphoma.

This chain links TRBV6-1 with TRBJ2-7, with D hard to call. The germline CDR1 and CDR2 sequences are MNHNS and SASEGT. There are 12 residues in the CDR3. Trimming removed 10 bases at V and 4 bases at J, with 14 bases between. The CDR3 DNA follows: TGTGCCACCGTTAGACTGTATTACGAGCAGTACTTC. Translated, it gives CATVRLYYEQYF.

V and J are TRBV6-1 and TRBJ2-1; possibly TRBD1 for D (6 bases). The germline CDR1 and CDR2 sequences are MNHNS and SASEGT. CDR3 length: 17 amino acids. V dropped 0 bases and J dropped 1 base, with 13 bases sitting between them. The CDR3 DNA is TGTGCCAGCAGTGAAGCTGCAGGGGTCGGGTCCTACAATGAGCAGTTCTTC. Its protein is CASSEAAGVGSYNEQFF.

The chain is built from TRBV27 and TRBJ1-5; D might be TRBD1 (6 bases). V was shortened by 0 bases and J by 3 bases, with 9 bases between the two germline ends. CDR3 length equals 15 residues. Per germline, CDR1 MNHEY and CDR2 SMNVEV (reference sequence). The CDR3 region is CASSLSGGANQPQHF. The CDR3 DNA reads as TGTGCCAGCAGTTTATCAGGGGGGGCCAATCAGCCCCAGCATTTT.

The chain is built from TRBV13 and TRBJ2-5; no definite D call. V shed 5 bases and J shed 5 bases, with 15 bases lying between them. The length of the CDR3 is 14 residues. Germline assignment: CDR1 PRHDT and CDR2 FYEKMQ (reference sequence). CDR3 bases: TGTGCCAGCAGCCAGCTGAAGGTTGGGGAGACCCAGTACTTC. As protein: CASSQLKVGETQYF.

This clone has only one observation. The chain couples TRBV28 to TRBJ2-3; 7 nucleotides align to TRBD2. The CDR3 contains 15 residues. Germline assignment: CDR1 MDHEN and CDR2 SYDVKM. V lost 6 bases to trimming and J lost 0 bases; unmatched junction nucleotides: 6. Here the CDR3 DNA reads TGTGCCAGCAGAACTAGCGTATCTAGCACAGATACGCAGTATTTT. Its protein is CASRTSVSSTDTQYF.

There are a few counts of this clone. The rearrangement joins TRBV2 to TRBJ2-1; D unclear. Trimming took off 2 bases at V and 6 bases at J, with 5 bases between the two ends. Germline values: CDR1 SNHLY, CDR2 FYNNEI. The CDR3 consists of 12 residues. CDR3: CASSEWGNEQFF. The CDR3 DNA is TGTGCCAGCAGTGAATGGGGCAATGAGCAGTTCTTC.

The CDR3 DNA follows: TGTGCCAGCAGTCCGGGGGGGACGGGGTTGTCTGGAAACACCATATATTTT. It is translated as CASSPGGTGLSGNTIYF. This chain links TRBV27 with TRBJ1-3; possible D gene TRBD1, 5 bases. CDR3 length: 17 amino acids. Germline-derived CDR1 and CDR2 are MNHEY and SMNVEV (reference sequence). The germline V and J ends were trimmed by 5 bases and 1 base, with 18 bases remaining between them.

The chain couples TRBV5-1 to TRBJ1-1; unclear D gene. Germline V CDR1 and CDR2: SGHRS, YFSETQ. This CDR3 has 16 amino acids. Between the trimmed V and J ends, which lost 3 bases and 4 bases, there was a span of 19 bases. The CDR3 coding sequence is TGCGCCAGCAGCTACCAGTCCCCAAAAGTTAGCACTGAAGCTTTCTTT. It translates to CASSYQSPKVSTEAFF.

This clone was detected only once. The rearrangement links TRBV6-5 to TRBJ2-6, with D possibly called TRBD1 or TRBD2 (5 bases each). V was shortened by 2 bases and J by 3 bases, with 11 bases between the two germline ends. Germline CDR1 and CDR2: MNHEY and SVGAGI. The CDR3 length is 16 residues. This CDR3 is CASSYGGFYGANVLTF. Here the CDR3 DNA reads TGTGCCAGCAGTTACGGGGGATTCTATGGGGCCAACGTCCTGACTTTC.

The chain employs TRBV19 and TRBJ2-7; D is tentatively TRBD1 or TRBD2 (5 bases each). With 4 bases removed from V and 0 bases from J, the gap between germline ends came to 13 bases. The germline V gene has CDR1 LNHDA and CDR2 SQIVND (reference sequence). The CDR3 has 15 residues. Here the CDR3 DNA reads TGTGCCAGTAGTAGGGGACGTCGAAGCTCCTACGAGCAGTACTTC. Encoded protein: CASSRGRRSSYEQYF.

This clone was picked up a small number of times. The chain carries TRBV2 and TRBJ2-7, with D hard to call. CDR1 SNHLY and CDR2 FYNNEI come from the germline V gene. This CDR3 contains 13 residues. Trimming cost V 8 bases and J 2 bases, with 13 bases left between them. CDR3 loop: CASAALGTYEQYF. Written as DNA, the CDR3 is TGTGCCAGCGCAGCTCTGGGTACCTACGAGCAGTACTTC. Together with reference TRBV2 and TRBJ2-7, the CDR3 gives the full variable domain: EPEVTQTPSHQVTQMGQEVILRCVPISNHLYFYWYRQILGQKVEFLVSFYNNEISEKSEIFDDQFSVERPDGSNFTLKIRSTKLEDSAMYFCASAALGTYEQYFGPGTRLTVT.

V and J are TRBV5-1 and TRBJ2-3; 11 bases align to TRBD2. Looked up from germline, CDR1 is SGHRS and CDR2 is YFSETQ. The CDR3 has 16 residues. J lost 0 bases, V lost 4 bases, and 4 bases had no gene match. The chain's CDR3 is CASSQTSGASTDTQYF. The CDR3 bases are TGCGCCAGCAGCCAGACTAGCGGGGCTAGCACAGATACGCAGTATTTT. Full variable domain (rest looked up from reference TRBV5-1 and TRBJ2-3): KAGVTQTPRYLIKTRGQQVTLSCSPISGHRSVSWYQQTPGQGLQFLFEYFSETQRNKGNFPGRFSGRQFSNSRSEMNVSTLELGDSALYLCASSQTSGASTDTQYFGPGTRLTVL.

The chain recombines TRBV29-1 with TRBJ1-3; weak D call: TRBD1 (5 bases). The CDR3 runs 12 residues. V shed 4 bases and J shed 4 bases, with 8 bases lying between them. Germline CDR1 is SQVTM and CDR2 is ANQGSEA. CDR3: CSVVGEGNTIYF. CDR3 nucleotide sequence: TGCAGCGTTGTAGGGGAGGGAAACACCATATATTTT.

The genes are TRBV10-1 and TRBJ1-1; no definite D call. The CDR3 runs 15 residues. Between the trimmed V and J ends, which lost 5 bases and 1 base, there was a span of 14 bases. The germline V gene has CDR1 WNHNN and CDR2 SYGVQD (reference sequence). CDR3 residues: CASSLYRDSNTEAFF. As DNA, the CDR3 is TGCGCCAGCAGTCTTTACCGGGATTCGAACACTGAAGCTTTCTTT.

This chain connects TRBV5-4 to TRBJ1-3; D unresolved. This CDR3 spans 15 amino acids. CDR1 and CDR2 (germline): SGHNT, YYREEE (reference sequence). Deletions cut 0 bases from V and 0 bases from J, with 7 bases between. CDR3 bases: TGTGCCAGCAGCTTGGCCGAGGGCTCTGGAAACACCATATATTTT. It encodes CASSLAEGSGNTIYF. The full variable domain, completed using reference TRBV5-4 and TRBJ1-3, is ETGVTQSPTHLIKTRGQQVTLRCSSQSGHNTVSWYQQALGQGPQFIFQYYREEENGRGNFPPRFSGLQFPNYSSELNVNALELDDSALYLCASSLAEGSGNTIYFGEGSWLTVV.

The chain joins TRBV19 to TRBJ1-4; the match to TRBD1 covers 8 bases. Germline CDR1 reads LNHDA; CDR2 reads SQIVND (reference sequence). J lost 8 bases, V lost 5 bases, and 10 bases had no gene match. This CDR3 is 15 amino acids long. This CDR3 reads CASSLQGALVEKLFF. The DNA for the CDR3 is TGTGCCAGTAGTCTGCAGGGGGCCCTTGTCGAAAAACTGTTTTTT. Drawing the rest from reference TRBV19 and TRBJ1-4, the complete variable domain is DGGITQSPKYLFRKEGQNVTLSCEQNLNHDAMYWYRQDPGQGLRLIYYSQIVNDFQKGDIAEGYSVSREKKESFPLTVTSAQKNPTAFYLCASSLQGALVEKLFFGSGTQLSVL.

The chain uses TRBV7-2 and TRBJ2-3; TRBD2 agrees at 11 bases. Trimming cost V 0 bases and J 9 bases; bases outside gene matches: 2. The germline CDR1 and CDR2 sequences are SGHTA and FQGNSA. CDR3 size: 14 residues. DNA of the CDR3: TGTGCCAGCAGCTTAGCGCTAGCGGGGGGAACGCAGTATTTT. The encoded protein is CASSLALAGGTQYF.